This T cell receptor (beta chain) is drawn from a study of blood T cells in healthy people across ages. For the study at large: With template switching, about one barcoded beta molecule was captured per two T cells.

A note on this clonotype: At one end, the junction sequence differs from germline, possibly due to a read error.

There are 15 residues in the CDR3. Germline V gives CDR1 KGHSH, CDR2 LQKENI. It was with a sample-barcoded 5' primer and a J-beta primer mix that a second PCR of about 7 to 12 cycles was run. One entry per CDR3 protein results from TCRdb running MiXCR on the 5' RACE reads. The table lists hundreds of thousands of distinct CDR3 sequences, 40% to 45% of them singletons. The donors, aged roughly 6 to 100, were healthy Caucasians from Russia. Each donor's blood draw was roughly 10 milliliters of peripheral blood. Isolated PBMCs totaled at least 7 million in each sample. The J gene is TRBJ1-1, the V gene TRBV18; 7 positions agree with TRBD1. The sequence derives from an elderly man in good health. Sequenced sample: blood. Written as DNA, the CDR3 is TGTGCCGGCTCACCTGCCGGGACAGCTAACTATGAAGCTTTCTTT. Amino acids: CAGSPAGTANYEAFF.